The rows below give T cell receptor beta chains drawn from one sample of a study of T cells in localized non-small cell lung cancer. The assay was immunoSEQ multiplex PCR, and TCRdb's table has in-frame clones only and misses some. In the table there are 90,000 or so clones, roughly 86% of which are singletons. The sample here was peripheral blood, taken before any cancer treatment. The receptor set was obtained from a man between 40 and 70 years old with stage I squamous cell lung carcinoma. CDR3s include the opening cysteine and the closing phenylalanine or tryptophan. A D gene is named only where the DNA matches it firmly. A row's size may be missing; if present it is once, few, many or a size class.

j_gene,v_gene,d_gene,abundance,CDR3nt,CDR3aa
TRBJ1-1,TRBV4-2,.,.,TGTGCCAGCAGCCAAGGTACAGGGAGGGCTGAAGCTTTCTTT,CASSQGTGRAEAFF
TRBJ2-5,TRBV30,.,.,TGTGCCTGGAGTGATTCACGGGGGACCCAGTACTTC,CAWSDSRGTQYF
TRBJ2-7,TRBV7-2,TRBD2,.,TGTGCCAGCAGCTTTTGGGGGGGACACGAGCAGTACTTC,CASSFWGGHEQYF
TRBJ2-3,TRBV5-1,TRBD2,.,TGCGCCAGCAGTTCCGGGGGGTCGGCAGATACGCAGTATTTT,CASSSGGSADTQYF
TRBJ2-1,TRBV6-5,.,.,TGTGCCAGCAGTTATAGTAATGAGCAGTTCTTC,CASSYSNEQFF
TRBJ1-4,TRBV5-6,.,.,TGTGCCAGCAGCTTGTATGATGGGGGTGGGGAAAAACTGTTTTTT,CASSLYDGGGEKLFF
TRBJ2-1,TRBV9,TRBD2,.,TGTGCCAGCAGCTCGGGACTAGCGGGATACAATGAGCAGTTCTTC,CASSSGLAGYNEQFF
TRBJ1-3,TRBV5-1,TRBD1,.,TGCGCCAGCAGCTACTCCGGGACAGGAGTAACCTTTGGAAACACCATATATTTT,CASSYSGTGVTFGNTIYF
TRBJ2-2,TRBV6-5,.,.,TGTGCCAGCACCTACTTACGTACGAACACCGGGGAGCTGTTTTTT,CASTYLRTNTGELFF
TRBJ1-1,TRBV18,.,.,TGTGCCAGCTCAGAGGGGCGGAACACTGAAGCTTTCTTT,CASSEGRNTEAFF
TRBJ1-1,TRBV7-6,.,.,TGTGCCAGCACCCTTAGACCCTCCAGGGGATTAATGAACACTGAAGCTTTCTTT,CASTLRPSRGLMNTEAFF
TRBJ2-7,TRBV7-6,.,.,TGTGCCAGCAGCTTACGAGGGGCAGAAGGCCACTACGAGCAGTACTTC,CASSLRGAEGHYEQYF
TRBJ2-1,TRBV2,.,.,TGTGCCAGCAGGGGCCGACAGAAGGGTCAGCAGTTCTTC,CASRGRQKGQQFF
TRBJ2-5,TRBV6-5,TRBD2,.,TGTGCCAGCAGTTATCGCGGGACTAGCGGGGAGACCCAGTACTTC,CASSYRGTSGETQYF
TRBJ2-3,TRBV5-4,TRBD1,once,TGTGCCAGCAGCTTGGCAGGGGGCGAGTCAGATACGCAGTATTTT,CASSLAGGESDTQYF
TRBJ1-1,TRBV6-5,.,.,TGTGCCAGCACCCTCGACAGACAGAACACTGAAGCTTTCTTT,CASTLDRQNTEAFF
TRBJ2-5,TRBV29-1,.,.,TGCAGCGTTGGAGCTATCAAAGAGACCCAGTACTTC,CSVGAIKETQYF
TRBJ2-3,TRBV7-6,.,.,TGTGCCAGCAGCAGCTCACACACAGATACGCAGTATTTT,CASSSSHTDTQYF
TRBJ2-1,TRBV18,TRBD2,.,TGTGCCAGCTCCCCTGGACTAGCGGGGAACAATGAGCAGTTCTTC,CASSPGLAGNNEQFF
TRBJ2-3,TRBV5-6,TRBD2,.,TGTGCCAGCACCGCGGGGGTTAGGGATACGCAGTATTTT,CASTAGVRDTQYF
TRBJ2-5,TRBV14,TRBD2,.,TGTGCCAGCAGCCAAAGAGCTGGACTAGCGGGGGCTAAGATGGGGGAGACCCAGTACTTC,CASSQRAGLAGAKMGETQYF
TRBJ1-1,TRBV30,.,.,TGTGCCTGGAGTGGGAGGCTACGAGGCACTGAAGCTTTCTTT,CAWSGRLRGTEAFF
TRBJ2-2,TRBV10-3,TRBD2,.,TGTGCCATCAGTCGGGCGGGGGGCTCTCCGAACACCGGGGAGCTGTTTTTT,CAISRAGGSPNTGELFF
TRBJ2-3,TRBV5-1,.,.,TGCGCCAGCAGCTTCGAGATGAATACGCAGTATTTT,CASSFEMNTQYF
TRBJ2-3,TRBV28,.,.,TGTGCCAGCAGTCCCGCGGGGGCGACAGGGAACACAGATACGCAGTATTTT,CASSPAGATGNTDTQYF
TRBJ1-5,TRBV30,TRBD1,once,TGTGCCTGGAGTGTACGGGGACAGGGGGCGTTTCAGCCCCAGCATTTT,CAWSVRGQGAFQPQHF
TRBJ2-3,TRBV4-3,TRBD1,.,TGCGCCAGCAGCCAAGATCCGGACAGGGGGCAGGGCACAGATACGCAGTATTTT,CASSQDPDRGQGTDTQYF
TRBJ1-2,TRBV5-6,.,few,TGTGCCAGCAGCTTGGAGGCCAGACCCTATGGCTACACCTTC,CASSLEARPYGYTF
TRBJ2-7,TRBV5-4,TRBD1,.,TGTGCCAGCAGCTTGGGGACAGGGGGTGCCGGTAAGCAGTACTTC,CASSLGTGGAGKQYF
TRBJ1-1,TRBV9,.,.,TGTGCCAGCAGCGTAGCTTTCGGGATGAACACTGAAGCTTTCTTT,CASSVAFGMNTEAFF
TRBJ1-2,TRBV6-6,.,many,TGTGCCAGCAGGCCAACCCTGGTTTCACTTTCCTATGGCTACACCTTC,CASRPTLVSLSYGYTF
TRBJ2-1,TRBV7-9,.,.,TGTGCCAGCAGCTTAGTTAGGGGGGACTCACTGCTTTCCTACAATGAGCAGTTCTTC,CASSLVRGDSLLSYNEQFF
TRBJ1-2,TRBV7-8,TRBD1,.,TGTGCCAGCAGCGGGAGGGACAGGGGGCACTATGGCTACACCTTC,CASSGRDRGHYGYTF
TRBJ2-2,TRBV11-3,TRBD2,.,TGTGCCAGCAGCTTCGGAGGGCGGGGGACCGGGGAGCTGTTTTTT,CASSFGGRGTGELFF
TRBJ1-3,TRBV5-6,.,.,TGTGCCAGCAGCGGAGCGGGGAGAGGAAACACCATATATTTT,CASSGAGRGNTIYF
TRBJ2-7,TRBV7-8,.,.,TGTGCCAGCAGCTTAGAACCAGGATACCCCTACGAGCAGTACTTC,CASSLEPGYPYEQYF
TRBJ1-6,TRBV5-1,TRBD1,.,TGCGCCAGCAGCTACGGACAGGCCCCAGATCCCCTCCACTTT,CASSYGQAPDPLHF
TRBJ1-3,TRBV6-6,.,once,TGTGCCAGCAGTTCCCCGGGACGGGGCTCTGGAAACACCATATATTTT,CASSSPGRGSGNTIYF
TRBJ1-3,TRBV19,.,once,TGTGCCAGTAGTATGGGGGCGGGTTACGGAAACACCATATATTTT,CASSMGAGYGNTIYF
TRBJ2-1,TRBV9,.,.,TGTGCCAGCAGCGTAAATAGCGGAAGCTCCTACAATGAGCAGTTCTTC,CASSVNSGSSYNEQFF
TRBJ1-5,TRBV7-8,TRBD1,.,TGTGCCAGCAGCTTTAGACAGGGTAACGTTGGGAATCAGCCCCAGCATTTT,CASSFRQGNVGNQPQHF
TRBJ2-2,TRBV5-1,.,.,TGCGCCAGCAGCTCCCTCCCCAAGGGGGCCGGGGAGCTGTTTTTT,CASSSLPKGAGELFF
TRBJ2-7,TRBV7-9,TRBD1,.,TGTGCCAGCAGCTCCAAAGGGACAGGGACTTACGAGCAGTACTTC,CASSSKGTGTYEQYF
TRBJ1-4,TRBV18,.,.,TGTGCCAGCTCACCACGGGGGCGGGCAACTAATGAAAAACTGTTTTTT,CASSPRGRATNEKLFF
TRBJ2-3,TRBV19,.,.,TGTGCCAGTAGTATAGACCTAATAGACACAGATACGCAGTATTTT,CASSIDLIDTDTQYF
TRBJ2-7,TRBV12-5,.,few,TGTGCTAGTGGTTTGTGGAGGGAGCAGTACTTC,CASGLWREQYF
TRBJ2-3,TRBV19,TRBD2,few,TGTGCCAGTAGGCTAGCGGCCACAGATACGCAGTATTTT,CASRLAATDTQYF
TRBJ1-2,TRBV6-5,.,.,TGTGCCAGCAGTTACCGGTCGGGGAAGGGGGGCTATGGCTACACCTTC,CASSYRSGKGGYGYTF
TRBJ1-5,TRBV5-5,.,once,TGTGCCAGCAGCTTGGAAGGCAGGAATAATCAGCCCCAGCATTTT,CASSLEGRNNQPQHF
TRBJ1-2,TRBV28,TRBD1,.,TGTGCCAGCAGTTTGAGGGGGCGAGACGTTGGCTACACCTTC,CASSLRGRDVGYTF
TRBJ1-1,TRBV14,TRBD1,.,TGTGCCAGCAGCCAAAAAACAGGGGCTGGTGAAGCTTTCTTT,CASSQKTGAGEAFF
TRBJ1-2,TRBV9,.,.,TGTGCCAGCAGGGACAAGACGTTCTCCGGGTACACCTTC,CASRDKTFSGYTF
TRBJ1-5,TRBV28,.,.,TGTGCCAGCAGCTCTGGACAGATTAATCAGCCCCAGCATTTT,CASSSGQINQPQHF
TRBJ1-1,TRBV27,TRBD1,.,TGTGCCAGCAGTTTAAGACAGGGGGCAGGTGAAGCTTTCTTT,CASSLRQGAGEAFF
TRBJ2-6,TRBV10-3,TRBD1,.,TGTGCCATCAGCGGGACAGCTGGGGCCAACGTCCTGACTTTC,CAISGTAGANVLTF
TRBJ1-4,TRBV30,.,.,TGTGCCTGGAGCAGTGGGACATTGGATGAAAAACTGTTTTTT,CAWSSGTLDEKLFF
TRBJ1-1,TRBV5-5,.,.,TGTGCCAGCAGTCTCAGGGGACGGGCTGAAGCTTTCTTT,CASSLRGRAEAFF
TRBJ1-1,TRBV7-8,TRBD1,.,TGTGCCAGCAGCTGGGACAGGGAGGCTGAAGCTTTCTTT,CASSWDREAEAFF
TRBJ2-3,TRBV2,.,.,TGTGCCAGCAGCTCCTCAGATACGCAGTATTTT,CASSSSDTQYF
TRBJ1-5,TRBV18,.,.,TGTGCCAGCTCACCCAGGGGAGAGGGGAATCAGCCCCAGCATTTT,CASSPRGEGNQPQHF